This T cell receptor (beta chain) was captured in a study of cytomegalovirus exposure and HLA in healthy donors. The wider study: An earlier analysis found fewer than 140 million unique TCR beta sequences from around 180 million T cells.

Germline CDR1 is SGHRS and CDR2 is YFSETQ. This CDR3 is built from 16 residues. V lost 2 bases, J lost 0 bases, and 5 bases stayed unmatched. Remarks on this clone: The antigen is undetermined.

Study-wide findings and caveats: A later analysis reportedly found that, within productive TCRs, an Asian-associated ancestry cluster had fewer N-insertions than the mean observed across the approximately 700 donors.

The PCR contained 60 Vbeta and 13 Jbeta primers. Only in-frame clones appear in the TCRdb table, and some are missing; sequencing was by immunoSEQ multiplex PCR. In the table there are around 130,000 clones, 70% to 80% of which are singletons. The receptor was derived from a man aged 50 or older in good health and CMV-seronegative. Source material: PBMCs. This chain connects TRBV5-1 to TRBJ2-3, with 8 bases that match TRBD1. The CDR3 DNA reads TGCGCCAGCAGCTTCCGGGACAGGACTAGCACAGATACGCAGTATTTT. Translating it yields CASSFRDRTSTDTQYF.